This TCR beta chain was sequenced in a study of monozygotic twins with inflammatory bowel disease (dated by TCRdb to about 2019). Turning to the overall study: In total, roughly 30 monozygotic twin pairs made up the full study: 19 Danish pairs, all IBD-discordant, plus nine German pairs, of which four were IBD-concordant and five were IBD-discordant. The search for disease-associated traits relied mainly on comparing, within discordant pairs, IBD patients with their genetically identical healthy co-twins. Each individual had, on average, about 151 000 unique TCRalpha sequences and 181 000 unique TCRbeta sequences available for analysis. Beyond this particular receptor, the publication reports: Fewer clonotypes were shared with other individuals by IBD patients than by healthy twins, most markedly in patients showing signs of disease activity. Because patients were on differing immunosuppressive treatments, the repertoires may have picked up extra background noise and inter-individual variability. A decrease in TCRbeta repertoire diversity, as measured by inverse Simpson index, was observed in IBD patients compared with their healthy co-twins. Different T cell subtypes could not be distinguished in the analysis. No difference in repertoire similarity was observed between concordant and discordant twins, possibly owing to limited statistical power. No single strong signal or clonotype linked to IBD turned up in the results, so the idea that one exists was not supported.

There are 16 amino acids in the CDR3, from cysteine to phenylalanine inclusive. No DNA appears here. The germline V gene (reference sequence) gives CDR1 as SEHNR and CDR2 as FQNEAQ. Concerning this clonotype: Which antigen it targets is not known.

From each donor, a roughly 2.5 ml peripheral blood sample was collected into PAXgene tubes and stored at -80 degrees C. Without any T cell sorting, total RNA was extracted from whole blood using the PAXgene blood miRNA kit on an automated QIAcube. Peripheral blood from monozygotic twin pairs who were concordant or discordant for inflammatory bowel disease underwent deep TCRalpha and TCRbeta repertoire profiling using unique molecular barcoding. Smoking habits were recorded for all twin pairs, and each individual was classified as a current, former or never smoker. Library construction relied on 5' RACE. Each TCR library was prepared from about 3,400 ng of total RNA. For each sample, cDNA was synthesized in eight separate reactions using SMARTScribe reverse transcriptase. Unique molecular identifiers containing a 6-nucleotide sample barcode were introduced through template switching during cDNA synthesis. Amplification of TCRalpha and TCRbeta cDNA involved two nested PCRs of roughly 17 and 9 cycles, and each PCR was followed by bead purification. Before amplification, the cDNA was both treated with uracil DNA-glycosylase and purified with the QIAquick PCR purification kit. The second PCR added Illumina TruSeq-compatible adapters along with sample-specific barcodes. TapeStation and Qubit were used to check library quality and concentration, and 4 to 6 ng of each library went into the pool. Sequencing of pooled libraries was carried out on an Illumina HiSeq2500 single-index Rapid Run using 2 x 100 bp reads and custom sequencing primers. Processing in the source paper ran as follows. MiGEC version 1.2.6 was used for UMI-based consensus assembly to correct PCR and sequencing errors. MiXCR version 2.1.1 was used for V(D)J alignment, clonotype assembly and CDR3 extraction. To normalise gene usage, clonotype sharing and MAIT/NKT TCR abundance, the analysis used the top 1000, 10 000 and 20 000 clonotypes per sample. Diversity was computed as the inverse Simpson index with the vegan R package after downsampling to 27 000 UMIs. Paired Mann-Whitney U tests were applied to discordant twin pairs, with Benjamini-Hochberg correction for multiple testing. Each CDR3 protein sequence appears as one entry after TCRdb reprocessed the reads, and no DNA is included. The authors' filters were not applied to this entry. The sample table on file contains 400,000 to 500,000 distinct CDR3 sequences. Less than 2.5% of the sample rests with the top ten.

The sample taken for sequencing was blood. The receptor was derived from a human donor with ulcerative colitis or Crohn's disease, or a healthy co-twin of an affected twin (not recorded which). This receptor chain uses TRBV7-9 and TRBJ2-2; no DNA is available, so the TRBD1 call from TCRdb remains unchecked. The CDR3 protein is CASSPGQATPTGELFF.